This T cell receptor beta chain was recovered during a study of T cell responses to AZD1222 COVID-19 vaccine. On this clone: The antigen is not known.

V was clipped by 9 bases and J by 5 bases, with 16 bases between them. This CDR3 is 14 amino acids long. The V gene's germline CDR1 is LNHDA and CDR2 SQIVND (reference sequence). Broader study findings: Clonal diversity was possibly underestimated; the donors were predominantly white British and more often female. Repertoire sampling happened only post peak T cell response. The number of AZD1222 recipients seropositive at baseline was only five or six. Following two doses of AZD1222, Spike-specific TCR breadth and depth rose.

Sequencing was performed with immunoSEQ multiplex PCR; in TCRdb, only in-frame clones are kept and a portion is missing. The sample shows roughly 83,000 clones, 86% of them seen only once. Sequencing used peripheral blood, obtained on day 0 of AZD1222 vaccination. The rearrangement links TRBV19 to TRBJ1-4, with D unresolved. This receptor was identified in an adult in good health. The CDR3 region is CASGLRRQNEKLFF. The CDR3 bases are TGTGCCAGCGGGCTCCGCAGGCAGAATGAAAAACTGTTTTTT.